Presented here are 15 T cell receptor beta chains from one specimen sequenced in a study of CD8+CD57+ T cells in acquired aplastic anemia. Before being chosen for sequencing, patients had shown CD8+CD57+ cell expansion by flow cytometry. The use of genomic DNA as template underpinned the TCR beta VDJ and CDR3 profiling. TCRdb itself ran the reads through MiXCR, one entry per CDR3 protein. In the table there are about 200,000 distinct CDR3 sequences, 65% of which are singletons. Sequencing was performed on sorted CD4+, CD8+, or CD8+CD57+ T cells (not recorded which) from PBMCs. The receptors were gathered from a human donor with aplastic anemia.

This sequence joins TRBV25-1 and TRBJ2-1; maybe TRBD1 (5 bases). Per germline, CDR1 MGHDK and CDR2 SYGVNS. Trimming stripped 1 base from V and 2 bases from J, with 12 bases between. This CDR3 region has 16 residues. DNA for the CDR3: TGTGCCAGCAGTGAATTATCGGCCAGGGCCTACAATGAGCAGTTCTTC. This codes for CASSELSARAYNEQFF.

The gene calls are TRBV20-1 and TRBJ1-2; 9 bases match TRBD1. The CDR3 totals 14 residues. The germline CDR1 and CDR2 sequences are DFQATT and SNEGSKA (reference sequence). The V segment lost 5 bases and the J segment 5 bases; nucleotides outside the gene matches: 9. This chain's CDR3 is CSAYRTGAQYGYTF. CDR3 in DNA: TGCAGTGCTTACCGGACAGGGGCACAATATGGCTACACCTTC.

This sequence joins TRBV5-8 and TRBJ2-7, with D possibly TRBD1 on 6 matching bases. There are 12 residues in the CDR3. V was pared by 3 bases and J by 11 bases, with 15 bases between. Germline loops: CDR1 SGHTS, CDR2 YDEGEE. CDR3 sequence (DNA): TGTGCCAGCAGCTGGGACACGGTGGGAAAGTACTTC. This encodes CASSWDTVGKYF.

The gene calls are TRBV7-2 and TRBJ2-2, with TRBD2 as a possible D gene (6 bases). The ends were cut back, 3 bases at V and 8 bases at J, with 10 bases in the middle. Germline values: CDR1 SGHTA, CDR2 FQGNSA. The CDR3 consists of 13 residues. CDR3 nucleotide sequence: TGTGCCAGCAGCTTGGGACTTCTGGGGGAGCTGTTTTTT. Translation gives CASSLGLLGELFF.

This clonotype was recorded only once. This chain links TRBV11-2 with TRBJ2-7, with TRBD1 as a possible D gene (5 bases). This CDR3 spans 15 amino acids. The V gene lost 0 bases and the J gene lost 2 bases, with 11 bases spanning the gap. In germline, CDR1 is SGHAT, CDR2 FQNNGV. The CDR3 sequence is CASSLEMGRPYEQYF. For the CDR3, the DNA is TGTGCCAGCAGCTTAGAAATGGGGCGCCCCTACGAGCAGTACTTC. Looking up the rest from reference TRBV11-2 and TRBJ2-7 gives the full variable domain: EAGVAQSPRYKIIEKRQSVAFWCNPISGHATLYWYQQILGQGPKLLIQFQNNGVVDDSQLPKDRFSAERLKGVDSTLKIQPAKLEDSAVYLCASSLEMGRPYEQYFGPGTRLTVT.

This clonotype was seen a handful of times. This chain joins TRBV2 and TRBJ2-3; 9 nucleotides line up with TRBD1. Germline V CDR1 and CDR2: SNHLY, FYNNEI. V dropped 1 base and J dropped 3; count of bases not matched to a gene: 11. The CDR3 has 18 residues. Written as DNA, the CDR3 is TGTGCCAGCAGTGAAGTGAGCGGGACAGGGCGGAGGACAGATACGCAGTATTTT. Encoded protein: CASSEVSGTGRRTDTQYF.

As DNA, the CDR3 is TGCGCCAGCAGTATAGGACAGGGGGGCACTTCACCCCTCCACTTT. It yields the protein CASSIGQGGTSPLHF. The chain couples TRBV10-1 to TRBJ1-6; 10 bases map to TRBD1. Trimming at V came to 5 bases and at J to 9 bases, leaving 7 bases not matched to a gene. Germline values: CDR1 WNHNN, CDR2 SYGVQD (reference sequence). There are 15 residues in the CDR3.

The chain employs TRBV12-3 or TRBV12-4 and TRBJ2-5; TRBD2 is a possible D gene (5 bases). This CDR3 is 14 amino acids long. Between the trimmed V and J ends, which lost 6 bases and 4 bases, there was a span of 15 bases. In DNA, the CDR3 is TGTGCCAGCAGCCCCGGACTTCGGGGAGAGACCCAGTACTTC. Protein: CASSPGLRGETQYF.

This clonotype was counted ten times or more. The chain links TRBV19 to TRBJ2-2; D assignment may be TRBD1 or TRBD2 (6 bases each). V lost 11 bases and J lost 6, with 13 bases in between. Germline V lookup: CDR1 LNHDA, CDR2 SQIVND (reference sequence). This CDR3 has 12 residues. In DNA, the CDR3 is TGTGCCGTAGGGGGGCTGCCCGGGGAGCTGTTTTTT. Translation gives CAVGGLPGELFF.

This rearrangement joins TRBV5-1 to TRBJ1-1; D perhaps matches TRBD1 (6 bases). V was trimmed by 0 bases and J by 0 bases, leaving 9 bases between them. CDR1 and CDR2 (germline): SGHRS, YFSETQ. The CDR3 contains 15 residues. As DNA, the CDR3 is TGCGCCAGCAGCTTGGTCGGGACAATGAACACTGAAGCTTTCTTT. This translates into CASSLVGTMNTEAFF.

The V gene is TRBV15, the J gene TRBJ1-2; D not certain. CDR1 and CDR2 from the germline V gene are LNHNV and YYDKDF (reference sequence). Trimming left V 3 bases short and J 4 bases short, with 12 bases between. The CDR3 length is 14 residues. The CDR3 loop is CATSRIGDSYGYTF. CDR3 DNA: TGTGCCACCAGCAGGATCGGGGATAGCTATGGCTACACCTTC.

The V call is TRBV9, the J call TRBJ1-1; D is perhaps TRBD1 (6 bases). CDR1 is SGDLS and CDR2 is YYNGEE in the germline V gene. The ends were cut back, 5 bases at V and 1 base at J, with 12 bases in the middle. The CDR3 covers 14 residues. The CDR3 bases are TGTGCCAGCAGTATTGGACAGACGAACACTGAAGCTTTCTTT. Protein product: CASSIGQTNTEAFF.

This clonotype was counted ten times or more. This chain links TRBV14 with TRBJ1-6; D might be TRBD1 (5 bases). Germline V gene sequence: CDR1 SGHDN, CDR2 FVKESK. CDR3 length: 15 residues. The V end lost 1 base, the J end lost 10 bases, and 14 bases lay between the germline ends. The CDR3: CASSQAAGRGSPLHF. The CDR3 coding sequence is TGTGCCAGCAGCCAAGCGGCAGGGAGAGGCTCACCCCTCCACTTT.

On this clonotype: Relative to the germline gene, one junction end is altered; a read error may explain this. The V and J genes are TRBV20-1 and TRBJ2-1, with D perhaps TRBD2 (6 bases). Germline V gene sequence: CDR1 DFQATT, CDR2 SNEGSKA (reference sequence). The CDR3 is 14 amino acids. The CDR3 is CSAPGTLARDEQSF. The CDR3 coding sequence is TGCAGTGCTCCTGGGACTCTAGCGAGGGATGAGCAGTCCTTC.

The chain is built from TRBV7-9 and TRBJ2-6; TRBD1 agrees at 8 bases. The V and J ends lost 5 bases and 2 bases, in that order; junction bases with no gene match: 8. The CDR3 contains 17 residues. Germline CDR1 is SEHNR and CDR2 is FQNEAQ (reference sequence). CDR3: CASSADQGAPGANVLTF. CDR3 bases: TGTGCCAGCAGCGCCGATCAGGGGGCTCCTGGGGCCAACGTCCTGACTTTC.